Below are 3 T cell receptor beta chains sequenced from a single sample in a study of blood T cell repertoires in COVID-19 (dated by TCRdb to 2020 to 2022). Library preparation was by the immunoSEQ multiplex PCR assay. TCRdb re-hosts the immuneACCESS table, in-frame sequences only. Its copies lack some clones; in the studies checked, an unresolved V gene accounts for under half of them, and the cause for the rest is not known. The sample table shows a few hundred thousand clones, and 86% are seen once. Clones ranked in the top ten supply 3.6% of the sample. The sample consisted of peripheral blood. Every receptor here comes from a man younger than 35 with active or convalescent COVID-19.

This chain uses TRBV27 with TRBJ1-5; 7 bases match TRBD1. The junction had 3 bases not matched to a gene; V was cut back by 6 bases and J by 1 base. The CDR3 length is 14 residues. In germline, CDR1 is MNHEY, CDR2 SMNVEV (reference sequence). The CDR3 spells CASSWDSSNQPQHF. In DNA form, the CDR3 reads TGTGCCAGCAGCTGGGACAGCAGCAATCAGCCCCAGCATTTT.

V and J are TRBV5-8 and TRBJ2-6; D call uncertain. Germline V gives CDR1 SGHTS, CDR2 YDEGEE. This CDR3 region has 12 residues. Trimming took 5 bases from V and 3 from J, leaving 3 bases between them. This CDR3 reads CASSHGANVLTF. The CDR3 coding sequence is TGTGCCAGCAGTCATGGGGCCAACGTCCTGACTTTC.

The DNA for the CDR3 is TGTGCCAGTAGTCCCTCTTGGGGCGGGGCCAATGAGCAGTTCTTC. This gives the protein CASSPSWGGANEQFF. The chain combines TRBV19 with TRBJ2-1, with D possibly matching TRBD2 (6 bases). Germline loops: CDR1 LNHDA, CDR2 SQIVND (reference sequence). The CDR3 is made up of 15 amino acids. The V and J ends lost 5 bases and 6 bases respectively, with 17 bases between them. The whole variable domain, filled in from reference TRBV19 and TRBJ2-1, reads DGGITQSPKYLFRKEGQNVTLSCEQNLNHDAMYWYRQDPGQGLRLIYYSQIVNDFQKGDIAEGYSVSREKKESFPLTVTSAQKNPTAFYLCASSPSWGGANEQFFGPGTRLTVL.